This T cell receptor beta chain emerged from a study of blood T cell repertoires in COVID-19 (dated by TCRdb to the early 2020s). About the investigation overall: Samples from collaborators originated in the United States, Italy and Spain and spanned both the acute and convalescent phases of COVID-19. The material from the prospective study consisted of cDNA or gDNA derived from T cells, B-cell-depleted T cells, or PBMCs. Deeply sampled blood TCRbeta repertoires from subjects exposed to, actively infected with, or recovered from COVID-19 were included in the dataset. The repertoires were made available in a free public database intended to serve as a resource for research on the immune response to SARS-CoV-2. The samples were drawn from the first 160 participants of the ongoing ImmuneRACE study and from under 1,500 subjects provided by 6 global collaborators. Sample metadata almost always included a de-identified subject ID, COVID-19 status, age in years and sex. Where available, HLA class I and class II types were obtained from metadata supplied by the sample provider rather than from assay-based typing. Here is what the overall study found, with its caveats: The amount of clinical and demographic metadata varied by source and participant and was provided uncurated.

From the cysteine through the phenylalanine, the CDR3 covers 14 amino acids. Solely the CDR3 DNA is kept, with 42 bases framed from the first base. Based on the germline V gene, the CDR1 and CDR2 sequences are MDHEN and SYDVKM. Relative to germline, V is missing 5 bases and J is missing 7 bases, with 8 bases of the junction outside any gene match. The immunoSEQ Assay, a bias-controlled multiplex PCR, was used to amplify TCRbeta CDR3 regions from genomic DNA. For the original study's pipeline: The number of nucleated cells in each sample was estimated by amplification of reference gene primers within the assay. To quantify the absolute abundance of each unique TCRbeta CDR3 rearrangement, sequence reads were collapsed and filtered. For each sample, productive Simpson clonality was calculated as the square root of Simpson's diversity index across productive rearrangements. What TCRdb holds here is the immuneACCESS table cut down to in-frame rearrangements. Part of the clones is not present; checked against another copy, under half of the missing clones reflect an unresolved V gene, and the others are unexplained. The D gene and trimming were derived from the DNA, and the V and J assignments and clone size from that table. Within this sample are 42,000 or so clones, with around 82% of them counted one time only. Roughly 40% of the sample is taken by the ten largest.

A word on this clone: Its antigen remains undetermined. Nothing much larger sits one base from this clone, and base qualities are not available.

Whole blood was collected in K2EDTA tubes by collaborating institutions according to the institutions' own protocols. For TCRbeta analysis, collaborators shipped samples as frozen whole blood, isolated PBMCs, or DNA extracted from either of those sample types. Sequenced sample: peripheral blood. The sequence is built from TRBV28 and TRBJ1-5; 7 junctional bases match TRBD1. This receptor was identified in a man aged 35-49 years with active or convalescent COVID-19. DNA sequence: TGTGCCAGCAGTGAAGACAGGGTGGGGCAGCCCCAGCATTTT. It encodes CASSEDRVGQPQHF.